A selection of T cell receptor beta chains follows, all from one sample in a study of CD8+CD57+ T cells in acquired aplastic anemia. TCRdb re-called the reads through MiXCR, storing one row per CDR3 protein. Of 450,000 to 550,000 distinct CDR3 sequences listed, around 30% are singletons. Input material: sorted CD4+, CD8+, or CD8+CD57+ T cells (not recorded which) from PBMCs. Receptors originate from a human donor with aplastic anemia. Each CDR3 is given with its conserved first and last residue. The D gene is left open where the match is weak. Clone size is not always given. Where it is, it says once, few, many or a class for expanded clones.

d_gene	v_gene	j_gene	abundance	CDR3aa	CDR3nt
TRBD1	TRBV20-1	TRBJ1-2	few	CSASTGGANYGYTF	TGCAGTGCTAGTACAGGGGGTGCTAACTATGGCTACACCTTC
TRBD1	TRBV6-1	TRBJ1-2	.	CASSEVSGTAYYGYTF	TGTGCCAGCAGTGAAGTTAGCGGGACAGCCTACTATGGCTACACCTTC
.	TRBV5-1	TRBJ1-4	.	CASSLTGRATNEKLFF	TGCGCCAGCAGCTTGACAGGAAGGGCAACTAATGAAAAACTGTTTTTT
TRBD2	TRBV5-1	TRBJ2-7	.	CASGRGFYEQYF	TGCGCCAGTGGGAGGGGATTCTACGAGCAGTACTTC
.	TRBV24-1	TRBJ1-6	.	CASSLLGEYNSPLHF	TGTGCCAGCAGTTTATTGGGAGAGTATAATTCACCCCTCCACTTT
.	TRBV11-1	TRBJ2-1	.	CASGINRVNNEQFF	TGTGCCAGCGGGATCAATCGGGTTAACAATGAGCAGTTCTTC
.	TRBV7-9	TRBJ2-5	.	CASSRDGDQETQYF	TGTGCCAGCAGCCGGGACGGCGACCAAGAGACCCAGTACTTC
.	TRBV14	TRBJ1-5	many	CASSQGGRGNQPQHF	TGTGCCAGCAGCCAAGGGGGCAGGGGAAATCAGCCCCAGCATTTT
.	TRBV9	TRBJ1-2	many	CASSPQENYGYTF	TGTGCCAGCAGCCCACAGGAGAACTATGGCTACACCTTC
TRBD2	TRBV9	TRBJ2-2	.	CASSVGLAGAHAGELFF	TGTGCCAGCAGCGTGGGACTAGCGGGAGCCCACGCCGGGGAGCTGTTTTTT
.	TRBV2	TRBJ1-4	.	CASRSQVMSNEKLFF	TGTGCCAGCAGATCGCAGGTCATGAGTAATGAAAAACTGTTTTTT
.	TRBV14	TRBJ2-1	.	CASSQSSTGTLHWDEQFF	TGTGCCAGCAGCCAAAGCTCCACCGGGACCCTACATTGGGATGAGCAGTTCTTC
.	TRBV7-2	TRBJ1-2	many	CASSKDPLWDGYTF	TGTGCCAGCAGCAAGGACCCTCTTTGGGATGGCTACACCTTC
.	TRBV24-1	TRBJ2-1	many	CATSGNNEQFF	TGTGCCACCAGTGGAAACAATGAGCAGTTCTTC
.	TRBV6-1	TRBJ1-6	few	CASRRKGGGSPLHF	TGTGCCAGCAGGAGAAAGGGCGGGGGGTCACCCCTCCACTTT
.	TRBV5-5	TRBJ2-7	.	CASSLVEGGAYERYF	TGTGCCAGCAGCTTGGTGGAGGGGGGCGCCTACGAGCGGTACTTC
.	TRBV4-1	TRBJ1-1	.	CASSQRERLNTEAFF	TGCGCCAGCAGCCAGAGGGAGAGATTGAACACTGAAGCTTTCTTT
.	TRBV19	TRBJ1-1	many	CASSIEVDTEAFF	TGTGCCAGTAGTATCGAGGTGGACACTGAAGCTTTCTTT
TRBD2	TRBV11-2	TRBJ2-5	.	CASSTTSGQETQYF	TGTGCCAGCAGCACAACTAGCGGCCAAGAGACCCAGTACTTC
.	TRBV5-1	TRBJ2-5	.	CASSRGIDGTQYF	TGCGCCAGCAGCAGAGGAATAGATGGGACCCAGTACTTC
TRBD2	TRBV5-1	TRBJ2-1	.	CASQRGPRYRNNEQFF	TGCGCCAGCCAGCGGGGGCCCCGGTACCGAAACAATGAGCAGTTCTTC
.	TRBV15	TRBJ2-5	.	CATSTRLAQYF	TGTGCCACCAGCACCAGACTAGCCCAGTACTTC
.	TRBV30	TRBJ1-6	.	CAWSPDPVPNSPLHF	TGTGCCTGGAGCCCAGACCCTGTCCCTAATTCACCCCTCCACTTT
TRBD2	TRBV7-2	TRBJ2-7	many	CASRGLAGAYEQYF	TGTGCCAGCAGGGGGTTAGCGGGAGCCTACGAGCAGTACTTC
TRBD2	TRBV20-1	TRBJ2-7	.	CSASRSGGTSRSEQYF	TGCAGTGCTAGCCGTTCGGGGGGGACTAGCCGCTCCGAGCAGTACTTC
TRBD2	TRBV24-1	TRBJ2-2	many	CATRDGLAGDGGELFF	TGTGCCACCAGAGATGGACTAGCGGGGGACGGTGGGGAGCTGTTTTTT
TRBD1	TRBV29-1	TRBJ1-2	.	CSAGAEWRTGEIGSNYGYTF	TGCAGCGCTGGCGCTGAATGGAGGACAGGGGAGATCGGCTCCAACTATGGCTACACCTTC
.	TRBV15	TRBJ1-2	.	CATSEAGGVYGYTF	TGTGCCACCAGCGAGGCGGGAGGGGTCTATGGCTACACCTTC
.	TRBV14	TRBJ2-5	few	CASSQGTETQYF	TGTGCCAGCAGCCAAGGAACAGAGACCCAGTACTTC
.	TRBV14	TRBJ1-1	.	CASSQVAQGGTEAFF	TGTGCCAGCAGCCAAGTTGCACAGGGAGGCACTGAAGCTTTCTTT
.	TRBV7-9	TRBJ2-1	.	CASSLVRNEQFF	TGTGCCAGCAGCTTGGTGCGGAATGAGCAGTTCTTC
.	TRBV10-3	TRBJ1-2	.	CAISESRQDRNYGYTF	TGTGCCATCAGTGAGTCACGACAGGATCGTAACTATGGCTACACCTTC
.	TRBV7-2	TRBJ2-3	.	CASSSRLSDTQYF	TGTGCCAGCAGCAGCCGGCTTTCAGATACGCAGTATTTT
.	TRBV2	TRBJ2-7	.	CASRRETGSYEQYF	TGTGCCAGCAGGCGGGAGACAGGGAGCTACGAGCAGTACTTC
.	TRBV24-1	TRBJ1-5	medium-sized	CATSDSNQPQHF	TGTGCCACCAGTGACAGCAATCAGCCCCAGCATTTT
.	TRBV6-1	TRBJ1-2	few	CASTNRDFTGFRGYTF	TGTGCCAGCACCAACAGGGACTTTACCGGTTTCCGTGGCTACACCTTC
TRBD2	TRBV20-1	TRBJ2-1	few	CSASSASGGGDEQFF	TGCAGTGCTAGTTCGGCTAGCGGGGGGGGCGATGAGCAGTTCTTC
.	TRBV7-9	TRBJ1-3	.	CASSSPTTRNTIYF	TGTGCCAGCAGCTCCCCGACAACTAGAAACACCATATATTTT
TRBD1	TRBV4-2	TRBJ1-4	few	CASSQADRGGEKLFF	TGTGCCAGCAGCCAAGCTGACAGGGGGGGTGAAAAACTGTTTTTT
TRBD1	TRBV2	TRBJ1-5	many	CASNPQGGGQPQHF	TGTGCCAGCAACCCACAGGGGGGAGGTCAGCCCCAGCATTTT
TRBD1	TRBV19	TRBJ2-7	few	CASSMTGVEQYF	TGTGCCAGTAGCATGACAGGGGTTGAGCAGTACTTC
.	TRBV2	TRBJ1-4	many	CASSEDEKLFF	TGTGCCAGCAGTGAAGATGAAAAACTGTTTTTT
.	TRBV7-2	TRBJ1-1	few	CASSLARMNLVNTEAFF	TGTGCCAGCAGCTTAGCGAGAATGAATTTGGTGAACACTGAAGCTTTCTTT
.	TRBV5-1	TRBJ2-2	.	CASSQVGEGTGELFF	.
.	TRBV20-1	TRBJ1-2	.	CSAAGDRPGGYTF	TGCAGTGCGGCCGGTGACCGTCCGGGAGGCTACACCTTC
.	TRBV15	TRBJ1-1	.	CATSRATYTEAFF	TGTGCCACCAGCAGGGCCACTTACACTGAAGCTTTCTTT
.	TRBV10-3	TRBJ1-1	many	CAIKTQGTNTEAFF	TGTGCCATCAAGACCCAAGGGACAAACACTGAAGCTTTCTTT
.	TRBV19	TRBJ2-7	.	CATLDGSYEQYF	TGTGCCACTCTAGACGGCTCCTACGAGCAGTACTTC
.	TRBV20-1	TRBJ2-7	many	CSAREGGSYEQYF	TGCAGTGCTAGAGAGGGAGGTTCCTACGAGCAGTACTTC
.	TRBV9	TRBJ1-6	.	CASSVGQATLHF	TGTGCCAGCAGCGTAGGGCAGGCCACCCTCCACTTT
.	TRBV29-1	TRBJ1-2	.	CSVESGGGWGYTF	TGCAGCGTTGAATCGGGGGGGGGTTGGGGCTACACCTTC
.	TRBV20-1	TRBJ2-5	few	CSGESQGSETQYF	TGCAGTGGGGAATCTCAGGGGAGTGAGACCCAGTACTTC
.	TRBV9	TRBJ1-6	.	CASSITVTENSPLHF	TGTGCCAGCAGCATCACAGTGACAGAGAATTCACCCCTCCACTTT
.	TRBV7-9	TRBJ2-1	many	CASGFENEQFF	TGTGCCAGCGGCTTCGAGAATGAGCAGTTCTTC